This T cell receptor (beta chain) was recovered during a study of blood T cell repertoires in COVID-19 (TCRdb year 2020). Study-level background: Samples from collaborators originated in the United States, Italy and Spain and spanned both the acute and convalescent phases of COVID-19. The material from the prospective study consisted of cDNA or gDNA derived from T cells, B-cell-depleted T cells, or PBMCs. The sample metadata nearly always contained a de-identified subject ID, COVID-19 status, age in years and sex. Deeply sampled blood TCRbeta repertoires from subjects exposed to, actively infected with, or recovered from COVID-19 were included in the dataset. The repertoires were released in a freely available public database meant as a resource for research on the immune response to SARS-CoV-2. Where HLA class I and class II types were available, the types were taken from metadata supplied by the sample provider, not from assay-based typing. Samples came from the ongoing ImmuneRACE study (first 160 participants) plus 1,254 subjects from 6 global collaborators. Beyond this particular receptor, the publication reports: How much clinical and demographic metadata was included differed by source and by participant, and the metadata was provided uncurated.

TCRbeta CDR3 regions were amplified from genomic DNA using the immunoSEQ Assay, a bias-controlled multiplex PCR. In the authors' own workflow: Within the assay, amplification of reference gene primers was used to estimate how many nucleated cells each sample contained. Sequence reads were collapsed and filtered to measure the absolute abundance of every unique TCRbeta CDR3 rearrangement. For each sample, productive Simpson clonality was calculated as the square root of Simpson's diversity index across productive rearrangements. Not all clones reach the TCRdb copy of this immuneACCESS table, which keeps in-frame sequences only. Checked studies attribute under half of the gap to unresolved V genes and leave the rest unexplained. That table supplies the V and J calls and clone size; D and trimming were determined from the DNA. The sample yields about 360,000 clones; about 86% were counted once. In total, the top ten clones hold 2.5% to 3% of the sample.

V lost 0 bases and J lost 7 bases; the stretch between them is 15 bases long. The germline V gene specifies SQVTM as CDR1 and ANQGSEA as CDR2. From the cysteine through the phenylalanine, the CDR3 covers 15 amino acids. Just the 45-base CDR3 DNA is kept, in frame starting at base 1. Whole blood was collected in K2EDTA tubes by collaborating institutions according to the institutions' own protocols. For TCRbeta analysis, collaborator samples were shipped as frozen whole blood, as isolated PBMCs, or as DNA extracted from either sample type. A single count supports this clone. The antigen this receptor binds is unknown. The sample holds no much larger clone one base away, and base qualities are not on file.

This TCR derives from a man younger than 45 with active or convalescent COVID-19. The sequenced sample consisted of peripheral blood. The chain uses TRBV29-1 and TRBJ1-4; matching of 5 bases hints at TRBD1 as the D gene. The CDR3 protein: CSVEEGGTRGEKLFF. The nucleotides read TGCAGCGTTGAAGAGGGCGGGACCCGGGGTGAAAAACTGTTTTTT.